The 18 T cell receptor beta chains given below trace back to one sample, sequenced in a study of Ad26.COV2.S vaccination and SARS-CoV-2 variants. The treatment was: some 19 received Ad26.COV2.S at low or high dose, single or two shots; roughly five received placebo; per-sample allocation not given. All samples were drawn on day 63, counting from the first vaccine or placebo injection. TCRdb keeps only in-frame clones here, not all; method: immunoSEQ multiplex PCR. The repertoire consists of over 350,000 clones, with about nine tenths occurring once and the leading ten covering under 4%. The sequencing used peripheral blood, collected in a trial of Ad26.COV2.S vaccine versus placebo. These receptors were taken from a person between 18 and 60 years old who received the Ad26.COV2.S COVID-19 vaccine or a placebo.

V gene TRBV2 combines with J gene TRBJ1-4; perhaps TRBD1 as D (6 bases). The germline V gene has CDR1 SNHLY and CDR2 FYNNEI. The germline V and J ends were trimmed by 8 bases and 1 base, with 8 bases remaining between them. CDR3 length: 13 amino acids. CDR3 coding DNA: TGTGCCAGCGGGGGGCGAACTAATGAAAAACTGTTTTTT. Encoded protein: CASGGRTNEKLFF. Looking up the rest from reference TRBV2 and TRBJ1-4 gives the full variable domain: EPEVTQTPSHQVTQMGQEVILRCVPISNHLYFYWYRQILGQKVEFLVSFYNNEISEKSEIFDDQFSVERPDGSNFTLKIRSTKLEDSAMYFCASGGRTNEKLFFGSGTQLSVL.

Here the CDR3 DNA reads TGTGCCACCAGCAGAGGGGCAGGCCCTAACACTGAAGCTTTCTTT. Its protein is CATSRGAGPNTEAFF. V gene TRBV15 combines with J gene TRBJ1-1; D is uncertain. V was pared by 1 base and J by 2 bases, with 11 bases between. The CDR3 runs 15 residues. Per germline, CDR1 LNHNV and CDR2 YYDKDF (reference sequence).

The V call is TRBV2, the J call TRBJ2-7, with 9 bases aligning to TRBD2. CDR1 is SNHLY and CDR2 is FYNNEI in the germline V gene. The V gene end was trimmed by 4 bases and the J gene end by 4 bases; junction bases not matched to a gene: 8. The CDR3 is 15 residues long. The CDR3 bases are TGTGCCAGCAGTGGGGCCAGCGGGGGGCCGTACGAGCAGTACTTC. Amino acid sequence: CASSGASGGPYEQYF.

The chain links TRBV3-1 (or the pseudogene TRBV3-2) to TRBJ1-1; 8 bases fit TRBD1. This CDR3 spans 16 amino acids. V gave up 4 bases and J gave up 4 bases; unmatched junction bases: 11. CDR1 and CDR2 (germline): LGHDT, YNNKEL (reference sequence). The CDR3 bases are TGTGCCAGCAGCCCGTTTCCAACCACAGGGGGCACTGAAGCTTTCTTT. Amino acid sequence: CASSPFPTTGGTEAFF.

This chain joins TRBV18 and TRBJ1-1, with D possibly being TRBD1 (6 bases). Trimming stripped 2 bases from V and 1 base from J, with 8 bases between. The length of the CDR3 is 14 residues. Germline CDR1 and CDR2: KGHSH and LQKENI. The CDR3, as DNA: TGTGCCAGCTCACCATTGGGACAGAACACTGAAGCTTTCTTT. Protein sequence: CASSPLGQNTEAFF.

The rearrangement links TRBV10-3 to TRBJ2-7, with 8 positions matching TRBD1. The germline V gene encodes CDR1 ENHRY and CDR2 SYGVKD. The CDR3 length is 15 residues. J lost 2 bases, V lost 2 bases, and 5 bases had no gene match. The CDR3, as DNA: TGTGCCATCAGTGAGCCCAGGACAGGGACCTACGAGCAGTACTTC. Its protein is CAISEPRTGTYEQYF.

This chain links TRBV2 with TRBJ1-2; D not certain. Trimming removed 4 bases at V and 0 bases at J, with 6 bases between. Germline loops: CDR1 SNHLY, CDR2 FYNNEI. This CDR3 comprises 13 residues. For the CDR3, the DNA is TGTGCCAGCAGTGTCAAGACTAACTATGGCTACACCTTC. Translation: CASSVKTNYGYTF.

The genes are TRBV6-5 and TRBJ2-1; no clear D gene. The CDR3 loop spans 16 amino acids. Per germline, CDR1 MNHEY and CDR2 SVGAGI. V lost 0 bases and J 0 bases, leaving 9 bases between the germline ends. The CDR3 DNA follows: TGTGCCAGCAGTTACTCGCAGGTCAGCTCCTACAATGAGCAGTTCTTC. This sequence encodes CASSYSQVSSYNEQFF.

The genes are TRBV18 and TRBJ2-3, with 10 bases lining up with TRBD2. Germline V CDR1 and CDR2: KGHSH, LQKENI. V dropped 8 bases and J dropped 6; count of bases not matched to a gene: 14. The CDR3 runs to 16 residues. The CDR3 DNA follows: TGTGCCAGCGCAAGGGAGAGCGGGGGGGCCGCGGATACGCAGTATTTT. Its translation: CASARESGGAADTQYF.

The V call is TRBV11-2, the J call TRBJ1-1, with a weak D call TRBD1 (6 bases). This CDR3 spans 13 amino acids. The V gene's germline CDR1 is SGHAT and CDR2 FQNNGV. V gave up 5 bases and J gave up 4 bases, with 11 bases separating them. CDR3 residues: CASSPWGLTEAFF. CDR3 nucleotide sequence: TGTGCCAGCAGCCCTTGGGGGCTCACTGAAGCTTTCTTT.

V and J are TRBV28 and TRBJ2-3, with D possibly TRBD2 on 5 matching bases. Trimming took off 8 bases at V and 4 bases at J, with 13 bases between the two ends. The CDR3 totals 13 residues. Germline V gene sequence: CDR1 MDHEN, CDR2 SYDVKM. In DNA form, the CDR3 reads TGTGCCAGCGGACGGGGTATCGCAGATACGCAGTATTTT. It codes for CASGRGIADTQYF. Complete variable domain (other parts from reference TRBV28 and TRBJ2-3): DVKVTQSSRYLVKRTGEKVFLECVQDMDHENMFWYRQDPGLGLRLIYFSYDVKMKEKGDIPEGYSVSREKKERFSLILESASTNQTSMYLCASGRGIADTQYFGPGTRLTVL.

The chain couples TRBV2 to TRBJ2-1; 13 nucleotides align to TRBD2. The junction had 11 bases not matched to a gene; V was cut back by 5 bases and J by 10 bases. The germline V gene has CDR1 SNHLY and CDR2 FYNNEI. CDR3 size: 16 residues. CDR3 sequence reads: CASSLARLAGGSEQFF. The CDR3 DNA sequence: TGTGCCAGCAGTCTGGCGCGACTAGCGGGGGGCAGCGAGCAGTTCTTC.

The J gene is TRBJ1-1, the V gene TRBV6-1, with unresolved D. Germline CDR1 reads MNHNS; CDR2 reads SASEGT. The CDR3 runs 15 residues. The V end lost 2 bases, the J end lost 6 bases, and 16 bases lay between the germline ends. CDR3 nucleotides: TGTGCCAGCAGTGAAAGGAGAGAAAAGACTCCTGAAGCTTTCTTT. This translates into CASSERREKTPEAFF.

This clone was counted a few times. The V call is TRBV7-9, the J call TRBJ1-6; TRBD1 agrees at 10 bases. Germline values: CDR1 SEHNR, CDR2 FQNEAQ (reference sequence). CDR3 length: 16 residues. The V segment lost 5 bases and the J segment 7 bases; nucleotides outside the gene matches: 8. CDR3 loop: CASSLKWTGGNSPLHF. The CDR3 DNA reads as TGTGCCAGCAGCCTTAAGTGGACAGGGGGAAATTCACCCCTCCACTTT.

V gene TRBV18 combines with J gene TRBJ1-3; D uncertain. The CDR3 covers 16 residues. The germline V gene encodes CDR1 KGHSH and CDR2 LQKENI. The V gene lost 4 bases and the J gene lost 0 bases, with 13 bases spanning the gap. CDR3: CASSRLAGNSGNTIYF. The CDR3, as DNA: TGTGCCAGCTCACGGTTGGCGGGAAACTCTGGAAACACCATATATTTT.

The chain couples TRBV6-5 to TRBJ2-5, with 9 positions matching TRBD1. The CDR3 extends over 14 amino acids. Germline loops: CDR1 MNHEY, CDR2 SVGAGI. The ends lost 6 bases at V and 0 bases at J; junction bases unmatched: 2. The CDR3 protein is CASRQGANQETQYF. CDR3 nucleotides: TGTGCCAGCAGACAGGGGGCGAACCAAGAGACCCAGTACTTC.

The chain joins TRBV6-5 to TRBJ2-7, with 9 bases matching TRBD1. Germline CDR1 and CDR2: MNHEY and SVGAGI. The CDR3 runs 14 residues. Trimming cost V 5 bases and J 6 bases; bases outside gene matches: 8. The CDR3 DNA reads TGTGCCAGCAGTAGAAACAGGGGGCGTCTCGAGCAGTACTTC. Amino acids: CASSRNRGRLEQYF.

The rearrangement joins TRBV18 to TRBJ1-2, with D tentatively TRBD1 (5 bases). Trimming removed 3 bases from V and 6 bases from J, with 14 bases in between. Looked up from germline, CDR1 is KGHSH and CDR2 is LQKENI. The CDR3 length is 14 residues. The CDR3 is CASSPGTVGDGYTF. As DNA, the CDR3 is TGTGCCAGCTCACCCGGGACCGTCGGGGATGGCTACACCTTC.